The 20 T cell receptor beta chains below all came from one sample that was sequenced in a study of cytomegalovirus exposure and HLA in healthy donors. This PCR relied on a set of 60 Vbeta primers and 13 Jbeta primers. TCRdb's table, derived via immunoSEQ multiplex PCR, lists solely in-frame clones and lacks some. This table holds 85,000 to 90,000 clones, roughly 80% found once. The sample consisted of PBMCs. These receptors were obtained from a young man in good health and CMV-seronegative.

This clone was detected ten times or more. The V and J genes are TRBV6-1 and TRBJ1-4; maybe TRBD1 (5 bases). CDR1 and CDR2 (germline): MNHNS, SASEGT. The V and J ends lost 0 bases and 7 bases respectively, with 12 bases between them. The CDR3 loop spans 15 amino acids. DNA for the CDR3: TGTGCCAGCAGTGAAGCCCAGGGTACGGCTGAAAAACTGTTTTTT. Translated, it gives CASSEAQGTAEKLFF.

This clone was recorded a few times. The rearrangement joins TRBV28 to TRBJ2-7; a possible D gene is TRBD1 (7 bases). Germline V lookup: CDR1 MDHEN, CDR2 SYDVKM. The CDR3 sequence is 13 residues long. V gave up 8 bases and J gave up 4 bases, with 15 bases separating them. The CDR3 spells CASSQGGTYEQYF. CDR3 DNA sequence: TGTGCCAGCTCCCAGGGGGGAACGTACGAGCAGTACTTC.

This chain uses TRBV7-9 with TRBJ2-3; D remains ambiguous. In germline, CDR1 is SEHNR, CDR2 FQNEAQ (reference sequence). V gave up 5 bases and J gave up 0 bases, with 6 bases separating them. This CDR3 is 13 amino acids long. CDR3 in DNA: TGTGCCAGCAGCCTGTATAGCACAGATACGCAGTATTTT. Its protein is CASSLYSTDTQYF.

The chain has TRBV5-1 and TRBJ2-7; D possibly corresponds to TRBD2 (6 bases). Germline lookup yields CDR1 SGHRS and CDR2 YFSETQ. CDR3 length: 15 residues. Trimming stripped 4 bases from V and 0 bases from J, with 14 bases between. The CDR3 spells CASSGGNLNSYEQYF. The DNA for the CDR3 is TGCGCCAGCAGCGGAGGGAACCTGAACTCCTACGAGCAGTACTTC.

This clone was counted between two and nine times. V gene TRBV2 combines with J gene TRBJ1-1; D call uncertain. The CDR3 runs to 13 residues. The V gene's germline CDR1 is SNHLY and CDR2 FYNNEI. V lost 11 bases and J 1 base, leaving 14 bases between the germline ends. The CDR3 region has the DNA TGTGCCCCGAGAGGTCGGGGGAACACTGAAGCTTTCTTT. Translation: CAPRGRGNTEAFF.

This clone was seen only once. The V call is TRBV5-1, the J call TRBJ1-1; 7 bases map to TRBD1. The CDR3 is 13 amino acids. Trimming at V came to 5 bases and at J to 6 bases, leaving 7 bases not matched to a gene. Germline lookup yields CDR1 SGHRS and CDR2 YFSETQ. The CDR3 DNA sequence: TGCGCCAGCAGTCCCGGGACAGTCGCTGAAGCTTTCTTT. Amino acid sequence: CASSPGTVAEAFF.

CDR3 nucleotides: TGTGCCAGCAGTTTAGGCAGGGTGGATGAGCAGTTCTTC. It translates to CASSLGRVDEQFF. This rearrangement joins TRBV27 to TRBJ2-1; D is perhaps TRBD1 (5 bases). CDR3 size: 13 residues. From germline, CDR1 is MNHEY and CDR2 SMNVEV (reference sequence). The V and J ends lost 2 bases and 8 bases respectively, with 10 bases between them.

This clone was counted a few times. J is TRBJ1-3 and V is TRBV7-2; 8 bases agree with TRBD1. This CDR3 contains 16 residues. V was clipped by 4 bases and J by 2 bases; unmatched bases: 7. The germline CDR1 and CDR2 sequences are SGHTA and FQGNSA. The CDR3 sequence is CASSSRTGLAGNTIYF. CDR3 bases: TGTGCCAGCAGCTCAAGGACAGGGCTGGCTGGAAACACCATATATTTT.

CDR3 DNA sequence: TGTGCCAGCAGTGAATTTAGGGCTAGCGGGGGGGCCGGGGAGCTGTTTTTT. It codes for CASSEFRASGGAGELFF. This chain links TRBV6-1 with TRBJ2-2; 12 nucleotides match TRBD2. In germline, CDR1 is MNHNS, CDR2 SASEGT. The CDR3 has 17 residues. V lost 2 bases, J lost 6 bases, and 7 bases stayed unmatched.

This clone has more than one count but fewer than ten. The genes are TRBV29-1 and TRBJ2-3, with TRBD2 identical over 8 bases. The V and J ends lost 6 bases and 0 bases, in that order; junction bases with no gene match: 2. The CDR3 extends over 13 amino acids. The germline V gene has CDR1 SQVTM and CDR2 ANQGSEA. The CDR3 DNA follows: TGCAGCGTAGCGGGGGAGAGCACAGATACGCAGTATTTT. Translated: CSVAGESTDTQYF.

J is TRBJ1-4 and V is TRBV27, with D maybe TRBD1 (5 bases). The germline V gene has CDR1 MNHEY and CDR2 SMNVEV (reference sequence). The CDR3 sequence is 13 residues long. Between the trimmed V and J ends, which lost 4 bases and 8 bases, there was a span of 11 bases. CDR3 in amino acids: CASSSTGWEKLFF. The CDR3 bases are TGTGCCAGCAGTTCCACAGGCTGGGAAAAACTGTTTTTT.

This chain uses TRBV6-5 with TRBJ1-1, with D perhaps matching TRBD1 (5 bases). The CDR3 covers 16 residues. CDR1 is MNHEY and CDR2 is SVGAGI in the germline V gene. The V gene lost 0 bases and the J gene lost 5 bases, with 16 bases spanning the gap. In DNA form, the CDR3 reads TGTGCCAGCAGTTACTCGAGTCTGGGGGGTGGGACTGAAGCTTTCTTT. Its translation is CASSYSSLGGGTEAFF.

The genes are TRBV13 and TRBJ2-7, with unresolved D. In germline, CDR1 is PRHDT, CDR2 FYEKMQ (reference sequence). The CDR3 runs 14 residues. The ends were cut back, 6 bases at V and 1 base at J, with 13 bases in the middle. CDR3 residues: CASSLTPSSYEQYF. As DNA, the CDR3 is TGTGCCAGCAGTCTGACACCGTCATCCTACGAGCAGTACTTC.

At least ten counts were recorded for this clone. The rearrangement links TRBV6-1 to TRBJ1-1; D ambiguous. The CDR3 has 13 amino acids. Germline V gene lookup returns CDR1 MNHNS and CDR2 SASEGT. V was clipped by 7 bases and J by 1 base, with 10 bases between them. The chain's CDR3 is CASKIQQNTEAFF. The CDR3 DNA follows: TGTGCCAGCAAGATACAGCAGAACACTGAAGCTTTCTTT.

CDR3 sequence reads: CASSDSSGNTIYF. The CDR3 bases are TGTGCCAGCAGTGACAGCTCTGGAAACACCATATATTTT. The genes are TRBV6-1 and TRBJ1-3; the D is unclear. Per germline, CDR1 MNHNS and CDR2 SASEGT. This CDR3 is 13 amino acids long. V lost 3 bases and J lost 0, with 3 bases in between.

The gene calls are TRBV27 and TRBJ2-4; 9 bases map to TRBD1. V lost 4 bases and J lost 7; bases outside the gene matches: 5. The CDR3 is made up of 14 amino acids. Germline V gene lookup returns CDR1 MNHEY and CDR2 SMNVEV (reference sequence). The CDR3 protein is CASSSTGGGNIQYF. DNA of the CDR3: TGTGCCAGCAGTTCGACAGGGGGAGGGAACATTCAGTACTTC.

The chain joins TRBV28 to TRBJ1-6; 7 bases line up with TRBD1. V lost 5 bases to trimming and J lost 0 bases; unmatched junction nucleotides: 4. Germline values: CDR1 MDHEN, CDR2 SYDVKM. This CDR3 contains 16 residues. CDR3 in amino acids: CASSRSGGSYNSPLHF. The CDR3 DNA reads TGTGCCAGCAGTAGGTCAGGGGGCTCCTATAATTCACCCCTCCACTTT.

The chain couples TRBV5-8 to TRBJ2-3; a possible D gene is TRBD2 (5 bases). Trimming stripped 0 bases from V and 4 bases from J, with 9 bases between. This CDR3 spans 14 amino acids. Per the germline V gene, CDR1 is SGHTS and CDR2 is YDEGEE. The CDR3 spells CASSLGRIADTQYF. CDR3 DNA sequence: TGTGCCAGCAGCTTGGGGAGGATAGCAGATACGCAGTATTTT. The full variable domain, in which reference TRBV5-8 and TRBJ2-3 provide the parts outside the CDR3, is EAGVTQSPTHLIKTRGQQATLRCSPISGHTSVYWYQQALGLGLQFLLWYDEGEERNRGNFPPRFSGRQFPNYSSELNVNALELEDSALYLCASSLGRIADTQYFGPGTRLTVL.

V is TRBV7-8 and J is TRBJ2-7, with D maybe TRBD1 (6 bases). V lost 5 bases to trimming and J lost 0 bases, with 17 bases between them. Germline V gene sequence: CDR1 SGHVS, CDR2 FQNEAQ. This CDR3 contains 16 residues. The CDR3 sequence: CASSPVAIRGSYEQYF. CDR3 coding DNA: TGTGCCAGCAGCCCAGTCGCGATCAGGGGCTCCTACGAGCAGTACTTC.

The chain combines TRBV2 with TRBJ2-2, with D possibly matching TRBD1 (5 bases). This CDR3 is built from 14 residues. V lost 6 bases, J lost 6 bases, and 14 bases lay in between. Germline lookup yields CDR1 SNHLY and CDR2 FYNNEI. The CDR3 reads CASRTGFKSGELFF. The CDR3, as DNA: TGTGCCAGCAGAACAGGTTTTAAATCCGGGGAGCTGTTTTTT. The variable domain in full, completed from reference TRBV2 and TRBJ2-2, reads EPEVTQTPSHQVTQMGQEVILRCVPISNHLYFYWYRQILGQKVEFLVSFYNNEISEKSEIFDDQFSVERPDGSNFTLKIRSTKLEDSAMYFCASRTGFKSGELFFGEGSRLTVL.